This T cell receptor (beta chain) was observed in a study of blood T cell repertoires in COVID-19. Study as a whole: Researchers got acute and convalescent COVID-19 samples from the United States, Italy and Spain. The analysed material was cDNA or gDNA that came from T cells, B-cell-depleted T cells, or PBMCs.

In the original workflow: By means of reference gene primer amplification, nucleated cell counts were estimated. TCRdb's copy holds only in-frame clones and misses some; the assay was immunoSEQ multiplex PCR. V and J calls and clone size are copied from that table; D and trimming were computed from the DNA. The table includes 120,000 to 150,000 clones, 84% detected once. Trimming shortened V by 2 bases and J by 3 bases, and 7 bases separated the two germline ends. CDR3 size: 13 residues. Germline V gives CDR1 KGHSH, CDR2 LQKENI. Material: peripheral blood. The receptor's source is a human donor in a cohort sampled during active COVID-19. The genes are TRBV18 and TRBJ2-5; D unresolved. The CDR3 spells CASSPEQEETQYF. For the CDR3, the DNA is TGTGCCAGCTCACCAGAACAAGAAGAGACCCAGTACTTC.